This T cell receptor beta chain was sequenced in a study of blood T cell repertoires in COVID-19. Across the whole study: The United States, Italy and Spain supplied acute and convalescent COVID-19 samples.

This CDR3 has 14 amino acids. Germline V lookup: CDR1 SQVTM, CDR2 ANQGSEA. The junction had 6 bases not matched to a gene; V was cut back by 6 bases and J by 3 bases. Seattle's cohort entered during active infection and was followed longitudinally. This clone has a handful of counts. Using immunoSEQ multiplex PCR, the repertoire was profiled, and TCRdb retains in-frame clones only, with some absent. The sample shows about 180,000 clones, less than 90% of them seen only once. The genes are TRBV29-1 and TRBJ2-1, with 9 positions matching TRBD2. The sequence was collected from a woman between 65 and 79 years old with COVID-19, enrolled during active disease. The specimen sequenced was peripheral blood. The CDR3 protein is CSVPTSGYYNEQFF. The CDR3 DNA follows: TGCAGCGTACCGACTAGCGGTTACTACAATGAGCAGTTCTTC.